Here is one T cell receptor (beta chain) with its context. The target antigen is unknown. The data belong to a study of cytomegalovirus exposure and HLA in healthy donors. Study details: In a previous analysis, some 120 million unique TCR beta sequences were found from 170 million or so T cells. Findings of the study overall: Follow-up analysis found HLA locus-dependent TCR association rates, highest for DRB1 and lowest for HLA-C. Later on, analysis showed that most CMV-associated TCR beta chains appeared to be HLA-restricted.

Amplification used 60 Vbeta primers and 13 Jbeta primers. In the original analysis: In a later analysis, 75 million to 85 million unique TCR beta chains included roughly 11 million shared by two or more donors. Profiling relied on immunoSEQ multiplex PCR, and the TCRdb table lists in-frame clones only, not all of them. V and J calls and clone size are as listed in that table; D and trimming were resolved from the DNA. This repertoire includes more than 50,000 clones. This sequence was found in a man in his forties or fifties in good health and CMV-seropositive. Input material: PBMCs.

The DNA of the CDR3 is TGTGCCTGTATCAGGGGGCTCGGTACTGAAGCTTTCTTT. This sequence encodes CACIRGLGTEAFF. The chain has TRBV30 and TRBJ1-1; 8 positions agree with TRBD1. J lost 5 bases, V lost 6 bases, and 8 bases had no gene match. Germline V gene data show CDR1 as GTSNPN and CDR2 as SVGIG (reference sequence). The CDR3 is made up of 13 amino acids.